The 32 T cell receptor beta chains presented below share a single source sample, sequenced in a study of T-cell reconstitution after alpha-beta-depleted transplantation in children (dated by TCRdb to about 2016). The receptor library was made with PCR. Sequencing instrument: Illumina HiSeq 2500. Molecular barcoding was employed in the preparation of TCR libraries, with unique molecular identifiers being used to normalize TCRbeta repertoire quantification. The raw public reads went through TCRdb reprocessing: fastp at Q25, MiXCR clone calling, in-frame beta chains kept. Every entry covers one CDR3 protein and lists the most common genes and DNA from its rows. The sample table records about 250,000 distinct CDR3 sequences; 20% to 30% of these occur just once. Clones ranked in the top ten supply about 5% of the sample. The intended sense of this specimen's treatment or condition label: allogeneic hematopoietic cell transplantation with graft depleted of TCRalphabeta T cells and CD19 B cells.

Specimen: PBMCs, mostly from graft donor cells, collected 360 days after TCRalphabeta/CD19-depleted stem cell transplant. The receptors originated from a female patient aged 2 to 10 who had a stem cell transplant for congenital amegakaryocytic thrombocytopenia, so the T cells may come from the graft donor.

This clonotype was observed a handful of times. The chain employs TRBV15 and TRBJ2-5; D possibly uses TRBD1 or TRBD2 (6 bases each). The CDR3 length is 15 residues. Germline lookup yields CDR1 LNHNV and CDR2 YYDKDF (reference sequence). The ends were cut back, 0 bases at V and 5 bases at J, with 13 bases in the middle. The DNA of the CDR3 is TGTGCCACCAGCAGAGAATGGGGGGCGCGGGAGACCCAGTACTTC. Its translation: CATSREWGARETQYF.

This clonotype was counted between two and nine times. The chain carries TRBV5-1 and TRBJ1-5; D unclear. Germline assignment: CDR1 SGHRS and CDR2 YFSETQ. CDR3 length: 15 amino acids. Trimming stripped 5 bases from V and 0 bases from J, with 12 bases between. As DNA, the CDR3 is TGCGCCAGCAGAGAGTCCACGTATAGCAATCAGCCCCAGCATTTT. Amino acids: CASRESTYSNQPQHF.

This clonotype was seen more than once but under ten times. The gene calls are TRBV2 and TRBJ2-1, with D possibly being TRBD1 (5 bases). Trimming stripped 3 bases from V and 4 bases from J, with 7 bases between. Germline V CDR1 and CDR2: SNHLY, FYNNEI. The CDR3 is 13 amino acids. CDR3 sequence: CASSDRAYNEQFF. In DNA, the CDR3 is TGTGCCAGCAGTGACAGGGCGTACAATGAGCAGTTCTTC.

In this sample, this clonotype turned up once. V and J are TRBV28 and TRBJ1-3, with no clear D. This CDR3 comprises 15 residues. Germline V gene lookup returns CDR1 MDHEN and CDR2 SYDVKM. V lost 2 bases and J 4 bases, leaving 12 bases between the germline ends. As DNA, the CDR3 is TGTGCCAGCAGTTTAGACCCCTTGGGAGGAAACACCATATATTTT. Protein product: CASSLDPLGGNTIYF.

The V gene is TRBV7-9, the J gene TRBJ2-5; 8 bases are a match to TRBD2. The CDR3 loop spans 15 amino acids. CDR1 and CDR2 (germline): SEHNR, FQNEAQ (reference sequence). V trimming: 3 bases; J trimming: 5 bases; junction bases outside the gene matches: 8. The CDR3, as DNA: TGTGCCAGCAGCTTTCCGGGAGCGGGGGTGGAGACCCAGTACTTC. Translated: CASSFPGAGVETQYF. Complete variable domain (other parts from reference TRBV7-9 and TRBJ2-5): DTGVSQNPRHKITKRGQNVTFRCDPISEHNRLYWYRQTLGQGPEFLTYFQNEAQLEKSRLLSDRFSAERPKGSFSTLEIQRTEQGDSAMYLCASSFPGAGVETQYFGPGTRLLVL.

This sequence joins TRBV4-2 and TRBJ1-2; D unclear. CDR1 and CDR2 from the germline V gene are LGHNA and YNFKEQ. The CDR3 contains 11 residues. Deletions cut 3 bases from V and 4 bases from J, with 3 bases between. The CDR3 nucleotides read TGTGCCAGCAGCCACGGCTATGGCTACACCTTC. Its translation is CASSHGYGYTF.

This chain connects TRBV6-1 to TRBJ2-1, with 8 bases identical to TRBD1. This CDR3 contains 13 residues. Germline V gives CDR1 MNHNS, CDR2 SASEGT. Trimming took 6 bases from V and 8 from J; bases not matched to a gene: 6. The CDR3 region has the DNA TGTGCCAGCAGGAAGCCAGGGGGCCATGAGCAGTTCTTC. As protein: CASRKPGGHEQFF.

This clonotype was detected only a few times. The chain employs TRBV5-1 and TRBJ1-4; D gene ambiguous. Germline CDR1 is SGHRS and CDR2 is YFSETQ. Trimming stripped 4 bases from V and 3 bases from J, with 10 bases between. The CDR3 loop spans 14 amino acids. CDR3 bases: TGCGCCAGCAGCACGGACGGTTCTAATGAAAAACTGTTTTTT. The encoded protein is CASSTDGSNEKLFF.

This clonotype appeared a few times. This chain links TRBV6-2 or TRBV6-3 with TRBJ2-7; possibly TRBD1 for D (7 bases). Germline loops: CDR1 MNHEY, CDR2 SVGEGT. The CDR3 runs to 14 residues. The V and J ends lost 3 bases and 6 bases respectively, with 15 bases between them. CDR3: CASSYPPGGTEQYF. DNA for the CDR3: TGTGCCAGCAGTTATCCCCCAGGGGGGACCGAGCAGTACTTC.

V usage is TRBV15 and J usage is TRBJ1-5; D call uncertain. Germline CDR1 reads LNHNV; CDR2 reads YYDKDF (reference sequence). Trimming removed 1 base from V and 0 bases from J, with 13 bases in between. The CDR3 is 17 amino acids. The CDR3 sequence: CATSRAPYGNSNQPQHF. The CDR3 DNA reads as TGTGCCACCAGCAGAGCCCCCTATGGGAATAGCAATCAGCCCCAGCATTTT.

This clonotype has only a few counts. The V and J genes are TRBV10-3 and TRBJ1-3, with 7 positions matching TRBD1. J lost 4 bases, V lost 9 bases, and 6 bases had no gene match. Germline CDR1 reads ENHRY; CDR2 reads SYGVKD. This CDR3 has 13 amino acids. CDR3 nucleotide sequence: TGTGCCATTAGACAGGGTGACGGAAACACCATATATTTT. It specifies CAIRQGDGNTIYF.

This clonotype was detected only a few times. The rearrangement uses TRBV12-3 or TRBV12-4 and TRBJ2-1; TRBD2 aligns across 9 bases. The V and J ends lost 3 bases and 5 bases, in that order; junction bases with no gene match: 5. The CDR3 contains 15 residues. CDR3 bases: TGTGCCAGCAGTTTCCGGCTAGCGGGGAACAATGAGCAGTTCTTC. This codes for CASSFRLAGNNEQFF.

The chain is built from TRBV29-1 and TRBJ2-3, with 7 bases matching TRBD2. This CDR3 is 14 amino acids long. J lost 10 bases, V lost 3 bases, and 13 bases had no gene match. Germline assignment: CDR1 SQVTM and CDR2 ANQGSEA. The DNA for the CDR3 is TGCAGCGTTGAGGTAGCGCGAGTGGGGGGGGCGCAGTATTTT. It codes for CSVEVARVGGAQYF.

This clonotype was found a few times. V usage is TRBV5-6 and J usage is TRBJ2-7, with D possibly being TRBD1 (5 bases). There are 12 residues in the CDR3. V was trimmed by 1 base and J by 11 bases, leaving 13 bases between them. Germline assignment: CDR1 SGHDT and CDR2 YYEEEE. The CDR3 region is CASSLKGFREYF. CDR3 DNA: TGTGCCAGCAGCTTGAAGGGTTTCAGGGAGTACTTC.

This rearrangement joins TRBV6-5 to TRBJ1-3, with D hard to call. Germline assignment: CDR1 MNHEY and CDR2 SVGAGI. The V gene lost 0 bases and the J gene lost 4 bases, with 13 bases spanning the gap. The length of the CDR3 is 16 residues. The CDR3 spells CASSYSSADIGNTIYF. The CDR3 nucleotides read TGTGCCAGCAGTTACTCGAGCGCAGATATCGGAAACACCATATATTTT.

The CDR3 nucleotides read TGTGCCAGCAGCTTAATTTACAGTTTCTCTGGAAACACCATATATTTT. It yields the protein CASSLIYSFSGNTIYF. This rearrangement joins TRBV7-2 to TRBJ1-3; no clear D. V lost 2 bases, J lost 0 bases, and 11 bases lay in between. The CDR3 is 16 residues long. Germline V lookup: CDR1 SGHTA, CDR2 FQGNSA.

This clonotype has just a few counts. The chain links TRBV14 to TRBJ1-2; a possible D gene is TRBD1 (6 bases). CDR1 and CDR2 from the germline V gene are SGHDN and FVKESK. V was trimmed by 2 bases and J by 4 bases, leaving 11 bases between them. There are 14 residues in the CDR3. The CDR3 sequence is CASSQQDSRYGYTF. DNA of the CDR3: TGTGCCAGCAGCCAACAGGACAGTCGCTATGGCTACACCTTC. Supplemented by reference TRBV14 and TRBJ1-2, the full variable domain reads EAGVTQFPSHSVIEKGQTVTLRCDPISGHDNLYWYRRVMGKEIKFLLHFVKESKQDESGMPNNRFLAERTGGTYSTLKVQPAELEDSGVYFCASSQQDSRYGYTFGSGTRLTVV.

This clonotype has at least ten counts. The rearrangement links TRBV5-6 to TRBJ2-1, with 8 nucleotides matching TRBD1. Germline CDR1 and CDR2: SGHDT and YYEEEE. V trimming: 1 base; J trimming: 1 base; junction bases outside the gene matches: 1. The CDR3 is 15 residues long. The CDR3 reads CASSLRQGSYNEQFF. CDR3 sequence (DNA): TGTGCCAGCAGCTTGAGACAGGGGTCCTACAATGAGCAGTTCTTC.

V usage is TRBV6-1 and J usage is TRBJ2-7; the D gene could be TRBD1 or TRBD2 (5 bases each). Germline CDR1 and CDR2: MNHNS and SASEGT. The CDR3 is 17 amino acids. V lost 6 bases, J lost 3 bases, and 24 bases lay in between. CDR3 sequence (DNA): TGTGCCAGCAGCCCCAGCGGACACCCCAAGTCCATCTACGAGCAGTACTTC. This codes for CASSPSGHPKSIYEQYF.

V and J are TRBV12-3 or TRBV12-4 and TRBJ2-7; 8 positions match TRBD2. The CDR3 spans 14 residues. The V gene end was trimmed by 3 bases and the J gene end by 6 bases; junction bases not matched to a gene: 7. The CDR3 DNA is TGTGCCAGCAGTTTTGGCGGGGGGAGGGGCGAGCAGTACTTC. Translating gives CASSFGGGRGEQYF.

This clonotype appeared many times. This sequence joins TRBV29-1 and TRBJ2-3, with 7 nucleotides matching TRBD2. J was trimmed by 1 base and V by 6 bases; bases with no gene match: 10. This CDR3 region has 15 residues. CDR1 is SQVTM and CDR2 is ANQGSEA in the germline V gene. The CDR3 protein is CSVPPGGRGTDTQYF. CDR3 bases: TGCAGCGTACCCCCGGGCGGGAGAGGCACAGATACGCAGTATTTT.

The chain recombines TRBV5-1 with TRBJ1-1; 8 bases are shared with TRBD1. Germline loops: CDR1 SGHRS, CDR2 YFSETQ. V trimming: 2 bases; J trimming: 1 base; junction bases outside the gene matches: 7. The length of the CDR3 is 16 residues. DNA of the CDR3: TGCGCCAGCAGCTTCACTGCCAGGGGGCCGAACACTGAAGCTTTCTTT. Its protein is CASSFTARGPNTEAFF. The complete variable domain, with remaining parts taken from reference TRBV5-1 and TRBJ1-1, reads KAGVTQTPRYLIKTRGQQVTLSCSPISGHRSVSWYQQTPGQGLQFLFEYFSETQRNKGNFPGRFSGRQFSNSRSEMNVSTLELGDSALYLCASSFTARGPNTEAFFGQGTRLTVV.

The rearrangement uses TRBV5-1 and TRBJ2-6, with D unclear. Germline CDR1 SGHRS, CDR2 YFSETQ. CDR3 length: 15 amino acids. Trimming stripped 3 bases from V and 2 bases from J, with 9 bases between. The CDR3 is CASSSTMTGANVLTF. CDR3 nucleotides: TGCGCCAGCAGCTCCACAATGACTGGGGCCAACGTCCTGACTTTC.

The chain joins TRBV28 to TRBJ2-7; D is ambiguous. Deletions cut 6 bases from V and 2 bases from J, with 5 bases between. Germline V gene data show CDR1 as MDHEN and CDR2 as SYDVKM. The CDR3 is made up of 11 amino acids. CDR3 in amino acids: CASSQPYEQYF. The DNA for the CDR3 is TGTGCCAGCAGCCAACCCTACGAGCAGTACTTC.

The rearrangement links TRBV2 to TRBJ1-2; D ambiguous. Germline CDR1 reads SNHLY; CDR2 reads FYNNEI. V lost 8 bases to trimming and J lost 1 base, with 17 bases between them. The CDR3 totals 15 residues. The CDR3 DNA reads as TGTGCCAGCCGACTTTGGGATGCAGATAACTATGGCTACACCTTC. Protein product: CASRLWDADNYGYTF.

The chain employs TRBV6-2 or TRBV6-3 and TRBJ1-1; D is unclear. The CDR3 is 14 residues long. Trimming shortened V by 8 bases and J by 1 base, and 14 bases separated the two germline ends. Germline V gives CDR1 MNHEY, CDR2 SVGEGT. CDR3 sequence: CASYSPNPNTEAFF. The CDR3 DNA reads as TGTGCCAGCTATTCGCCAAACCCGAACACTGAAGCTTTCTTT.

The gene calls are TRBV7-9 and TRBJ2-7, with TRBD1 matching 9 bases. Trimming cost V 2 bases and J 6 bases; bases outside gene matches: 11. This CDR3 is 16 amino acids long. Germline V gene data show CDR1 as SEHNR and CDR2 as FQNEAQ (reference sequence). Written as DNA, the CDR3 is TGTGCCAGCAGCTTACGCCCGACAGGGGGTCGGGGCGAGCAGTACTTC. Translated, it gives CASSLRPTGGRGEQYF.

This clonotype was detected ten times or more. This sequence joins TRBV5-1 and TRBJ2-7; 9 bases agree with TRBD1. Looked up from germline, CDR1 is SGHRS and CDR2 is YFSETQ. This CDR3 is built from 14 residues. Unmatched junction bases numbered 3, after V lost 2 bases and J lost 3 bases. CDR3 sequence (DNA): TGCGCCAGCAGCTTTGAGACAGGGGGCTACGAGCAGTACTTC. Its protein product is CASSFETGGYEQYF.

The gene calls are TRBV2 and TRBJ1-2; D perhaps matches TRBD1 (5 bases). The CDR3 has 11 amino acids. The germline gives CDR1 SNHLY, CDR2 FYNNEI. Trimming removed 8 bases from V and 8 bases from J, with 12 bases in between. The CDR3 DNA sequence: TGTGCCAGCGGGACGGGCTGGGGCTACACCTTC. Protein product: CASGTGWGYTF.

This rearrangement joins TRBV7-2 to TRBJ2-3, with D possibly TRBD2 on 5 matching bases. The CDR3 contains 14 residues. V was clipped by 4 bases and J by 2 bases, with 10 bases between them. The germline V gene encodes CDR1 SGHTA and CDR2 FQGNSA. CDR3 coding DNA: TGTGCCAGCAGCTCTTGGACTGTCACAGATACGCAGTATTTT. Its translation is CASSSWTVTDTQYF.

The gene calls are TRBV11-3 and TRBJ2-3; 7 positions agree with TRBD2. Germline trimming cut 5 bases from V and 0 bases from J; bases unmatched to any gene: 5. This CDR3 is 15 amino acids long. Looked up from germline, CDR1 is SGHNT and CDR2 is YENEEA. The CDR3: CASSDGRGSTDTQYF. CDR3 bases: TGTGCCAGCAGCGACGGGCGGGGGAGCACAGATACGCAGTATTTT.

This clonotype was seen ten or more times. The genes are TRBV5-1 and TRBJ2-5; D not resolved. The CDR3 totals 11 residues. Germline V gene sequence: CDR1 SGHRS, CDR2 YFSETQ. Trimming removed 5 bases from V and 5 bases from J, with 7 bases in between. As DNA, the CDR3 is TGCGCCAGCAGGCGAATGGAGACCCAGTACTTC. Amino acid sequence: CASRRMETQYF. Looking up the rest from reference TRBV5-1 and TRBJ2-5 gives the full variable domain: KAGVTQTPRYLIKTRGQQVTLSCSPISGHRSVSWYQQTPGQGLQFLFEYFSETQRNKGNFPGRFSGRQFSNSRSEMNVSTLELGDSALYLCASRRMETQYFGPGTRLLVL.